This T cell receptor beta chain was recovered during a study of T cell changes during pregnancy in multiple sclerosis. Clones were read by immunoSEQ multiplex PCR, and TCRdb kept only the in-frame ones, dropping some. Of more than 55,000 clones listed, roughly 90% were seen once; the top ten hold about 1.7%. Germline V gene data show CDR1 as MNHNS and CDR2 as SASEGT. The CDR3 spans 14 residues. V gave up 7 bases and J gave up 6 bases; unmatched junction bases: 10. Sample: peripheral blood, taken after pregnancy. The source of this sequence is a female donor with multiple sclerosis, enrolled in a pregnancy study. This sequence joins TRBV6-1 and TRBJ2-3, with 7 bases lining up with TRBD2. The CDR3 nucleotides are TGTGCCAGCACCTGGACTAGAACTTTGGATACGCAGTATTTT. It is translated as CASTWTRTLDTQYF.